The 27 T cell receptor beta chains below come from one sample, sequenced in a study of blood T cell repertoires in COVID-19. Only in-frame clones appear in the TCRdb table, and some are missing; sequencing was by immunoSEQ multiplex PCR. The sample shows 200,000 to 250,000 clones, more than 80% of them seen only once. The sequencing input was PBMCs or T cells enriched from blood (not recorded which). These TCRs come from a man aged 45-60 years who had been exposed to COVID-19.

This clone was detected a few times. The DNA for the CDR3 is TGTGCCAGCGGGCCCCGGGGGTACAATGAGCAGTTCTTC. This codes for CASGPRGYNEQFF. The rearrangement joins TRBV7-2 to TRBJ2-1; TRBD2 is a possible D gene (6 bases). Trimming removed 8 bases from V and 4 bases from J, with 12 bases in between. Germline-derived CDR1 and CDR2 are SGHTA and FQGNSA. The CDR3 has 13 amino acids.

The chain carries TRBV13 and TRBJ2-1, with 9 positions matching TRBD2. After removal of 2 bases from V and 8 bases from J, the junction contained 7 bases not matched to a gene. The CDR3 is 15 residues long. Looked up from germline, CDR1 is PRHDT and CDR2 is FYEKMQ (reference sequence). The CDR3 DNA follows: TGTGCCAGCAGCTTAAGGCTAGCGGGATGGGATGAGCAGTTCTTC. Translation: CASSLRLAGWDEQFF.

The rearrangement joins TRBV10-3 to TRBJ2-7; tentative D call: TRBD1 (5 bases). V shed 2 bases and J shed 0 bases, with 5 bases lying between them. The germline CDR1 and CDR2 sequences are ENHRY and SYGVKD. This CDR3 has 13 amino acids. The CDR3: CAISEQGSYEQYF. In nucleotides, the CDR3 is TGTGCCATCAGTGAGCAGGGCTCCTACGAGCAGTACTTC.

CDR3 protein: CASSFSSALGGVGGNTIYF. CDR3 in DNA: TGTGCCAGCAGTTTTTCGAGCGCCCTGGGGGGAGTCGGTGGAAACACCATATATTTT. The chain employs TRBV28 and TRBJ1-3; D is perhaps TRBD1 (5 bases). The CDR3 consists of 19 residues. V was clipped by 3 bases and J by 3 bases, with 24 bases between them. The germline V gene encodes CDR1 MDHEN and CDR2 SYDVKM. Complete variable domain (other parts from reference TRBV28 and TRBJ1-3): DVKVTQSSRYLVKRTGEKVFLECVQDMDHENMFWYRQDPGLGLRLIYFSYDVKMKEKGDIPEGYSVSREKKERFSLILESASTNQTSMYLCASSFSSALGGVGGNTIYFGEGSWLTVV.

The chain combines TRBV11-2 with TRBJ2-2, with unresolved D. Germline CDR1 is SGHAT and CDR2 is FQNNGV. Between the trimmed V and J ends, which lost 1 base and 5 bases, there was a span of 5 bases. The CDR3 totals 13 residues. The CDR3 sequence: CASSLGGTGELFF. The CDR3 DNA is TGTGCCAGCAGCTTAGGCGGAACCGGGGAGCTGTTTTTT.

J is TRBJ1-3 and V is TRBV18; D possibly corresponds to TRBD1 (6 bases). V was pared by 3 bases and J by 0 bases, with 18 bases between. The CDR3 sequence is 18 residues long. The V gene's germline CDR1 is KGHSH and CDR2 LQKENI. Here the CDR3 reads CASSPFAGASDSGNTIYF. The CDR3 DNA reads as TGTGCCAGCTCACCTTTCGCGGGGGCGAGCGACTCTGGAAACACCATATATTTT.

This clone was observed a single time. This sequence joins TRBV4-2 and TRBJ2-3; perhaps TRBD1 as D (5 bases). The CDR3 consists of 17 residues. Germline V gene data show CDR1 as LGHNA and CDR2 as YNFKEQ. The ends were cut back, 0 bases at V and 4 bases at J, with 17 bases in the middle. The CDR3 bases are TGTGCCAGCAGCCAAGATCCCCAGGGCGTTGGCGCAGATACGCAGTATTTT. Its translation: CASSQDPQGVGADTQYF.

This clone was recorded only once. The chain links TRBV28 to TRBJ1-5, with unresolved D. Per the germline V gene, CDR1 is MDHEN and CDR2 is SYDVKM. This CDR3 is built from 14 residues. Trimming removed 4 bases from V and 4 bases from J, with 11 bases in between. This CDR3 reads CASSSGLTNQPQHF. CDR3 sequence (DNA): TGTGCCAGCAGTTCCGGACTGACGAATCAGCCCCAGCATTTT.

V is TRBV2 and J is TRBJ1-2; 7 bases line up with TRBD1. V trimming: 11 bases; J trimming: 8 bases; junction bases outside the gene matches: 14. The germline V gene has CDR1 SNHLY and CDR2 FYNNEI. The CDR3 runs 13 residues. The CDR3, as DNA: TGTGCCGGAACAAGAGACAGGGAAGGGGGCTACACCTTC. Translation: CAGTRDREGGYTF.

V gene TRBV27 combines with J gene TRBJ2-7, with 10 positions matching TRBD2. CDR3 length: 16 amino acids. Germline values: CDR1 MNHEY, CDR2 SMNVEV (reference sequence). The V gene end was trimmed by 1 base and the J gene end by 5 bases; junction bases not matched to a gene: 8. The CDR3 here is CASSLFLPGLANEQYF. CDR3 nucleotide sequence: TGTGCCAGCAGTTTATTCTTACCGGGACTAGCGAACGAGCAGTACTTC.

The J gene is TRBJ1-2, the V gene TRBV12-3 or TRBV12-4; 7 positions agree with TRBD1. CDR3 length equals 13 residues. Germline trimming cut 5 bases from V and 8 bases from J; bases unmatched to any gene: 8. This CDR3 is CASSRKGASGYTF. The CDR3 coding sequence is TGTGCCAGCAGTAGAAAGGGGGCGTCAGGCTACACCTTC.

This CDR3 reads CASSHRERGNQPQHF. CDR3 bases: TGTGCCAGCAGCCACCGGGAGAGGGGCAATCAGCCCCAGCATTTT. The rearrangement joins TRBV3-1 (or the pseudogene TRBV3-2) to TRBJ1-5; no clear D gene. The CDR3 covers 15 residues. V lost 3 bases and J 2 bases, leaving 11 bases between the germline ends. Looked up from germline, CDR1 is LGHDT and CDR2 is YNNKEL (reference sequence).

The chain employs TRBV10-3 and TRBJ2-7; 9 nucleotides agree with TRBD2. This CDR3 is 16 amino acids long. CDR1 ENHRY and CDR2 SYGVKD come from the germline V gene. V shed 0 bases, J shed 2 bases, and the junction held 5 bases outside the gene matches. CDR3 in amino acids: CAISESGSGGTYEQYF. Written as DNA, the CDR3 is TGTGCCATCAGTGAGTCTGGTAGCGGGGGAACCTACGAGCAGTACTTC.

This chain joins TRBV3-1 (or the pseudogene TRBV3-2) and TRBJ1-1; D is ambiguous. V was shortened by 4 bases and J by 8 bases, with 14 bases between the two germline ends. The CDR3 runs 13 residues. The germline V gene has CDR1 LGHDT and CDR2 YNNKEL (reference sequence). The DNA of the CDR3 is TGTGCCAGCAGCCCCCAAATTTCGCTAGAAGCTTTCTTT. Amino acids: CASSPQISLEAFF.

V gene TRBV7-9 combines with J gene TRBJ1-3; D is possibly TRBD1 (6 bases). The CDR3 spans 16 residues. Trimming took 5 bases from V and 0 from J, leaving 14 bases between them. CDR1 SEHNR and CDR2 FQNEAQ come from the germline V gene (reference sequence). CDR3 loop: CASSGTGGGSGNTIYF. The CDR3 DNA follows: TGTGCCAGCAGCGGGACGGGGGGCGGCTCTGGAAACACCATATATTTT.

This clone turned up a few times. The J gene is TRBJ1-5, the V gene TRBV12-3 or TRBV12-4; D is ambiguous. This CDR3 comprises 12 residues. Trimming removed 4 bases from V and 4 bases from J, with 5 bases in between. Written as DNA, the CDR3 is TGTGCCAGCAGTTGGGCTAATCAGCCCCAGCATTTT. This codes for CASSWANQPQHF.

The chain has TRBV18 and TRBJ2-7, with no clear D. This CDR3 contains 14 residues. The V end lost 2 bases, the J end lost 2 bases, and 10 bases lay between the germline ends. Germline-derived CDR1 and CDR2 are KGHSH and LQKENI. CDR3 sequence reads: CASSPDTRTYEQYV. The CDR3 region has the DNA TGTGCCAGCTCACCAGACACGCGTACCTACGAGCAGTACGTC.

The rearrangement joins TRBV10-3 to TRBJ1-5, with 7 bases that match TRBD1. V was clipped by 3 bases and J by 2 bases; unmatched bases: 4. This CDR3 spans 15 amino acids. Germline CDR1 ENHRY, CDR2 SYGVKD. The CDR3 is CAISDGQGGNQPQHF. The CDR3 DNA sequence: TGTGCCATCAGTGATGGTCAGGGGGGCAATCAGCCCCAGCATTTT.

This sequence joins TRBV28 and TRBJ1-5; no clear D. The CDR3 totals 12 residues. V was pared by 8 bases and J by 3 bases, with 8 bases between. Germline-derived CDR1 and CDR2 are MDHEN and SYDVKM. CDR3 DNA: TGTGCCAGCGGAGGGCTCAATCAGCCCCAGCATTTT. Translating it yields CASGGLNQPQHF.

The V gene is TRBV25-1, the J gene TRBJ1-1; possible D gene TRBD1, 6 bases. CDR3 size: 13 residues. Trimming took off 4 bases at V and 5 bases at J, with 11 bases between the two ends. Germline V CDR1 and CDR2: MGHDK, SYGVNS. CDR3 DNA: TGTGCCAGCAGTGCTCAAACAGGGACTGAAGCTTTCTTT. This encodes CASSAQTGTEAFF.

This clone is a singleton in its sample. The chain combines TRBV11-3 with TRBJ2-7, with a possible D match to TRBD2 (6 bases). The CDR3 is made up of 16 amino acids. V was shortened by 2 bases and J by 2 bases, with 16 bases between the two germline ends. In germline, CDR1 is SGHNT, CDR2 YENEEA. The CDR3 region has the DNA TGTGCCAGCAGCTTATGGGGGACTCCAGGAACCTACGAGCAGTACGTC. It is translated as CASSLWGTPGTYEQYV.

V is TRBV5-1 and J is TRBJ2-5, with 14 bases aligning to TRBD2. V dropped 7 bases and J dropped 5; count of bases not matched to a gene: 7. The CDR3 consists of 15 residues. The germline V gene has CDR1 SGHRS and CDR2 YFSETQ. DNA for the CDR3: TGCGCCAGCGCCGGGACTAGCGGGAGTGGTGAGACCCAGTACTTC. Its translation: CASAGTSGSGETQYF.

The J gene is TRBJ1-1, the V gene TRBV29-1; D remains unclear. The germline V and J ends were trimmed by 7 bases and 5 bases, with 14 bases remaining between them. CDR1 is SQVTM, CDR2 ANQGSEA, per germline. CDR3 size: 12 residues. CDR3 nucleotides: TGCAGCGGCACTCACCGCGGAACTGAAGCTTTCTTT. Protein sequence: CSGTHRGTEAFF.

This clone was recorded only once. The rearrangement joins TRBV29-1 to TRBJ1-3; D is uncertain. CDR3 size: 13 residues. Germline V gene sequence: CDR1 SQVTM, CDR2 ANQGSEA. Deletions cut 4 bases from V and 2 bases from J, with 9 bases between. The CDR3 protein is CSVGPVTGNTIYF. Here the CDR3 DNA reads TGCAGCGTTGGTCCAGTAACTGGAAACACCATATATTTT.

The rearrangement joins TRBV27 to TRBJ2-5; D perhaps matches TRBD2 (5 bases). V gave up 3 bases and J gave up 4 bases, with 12 bases separating them. The CDR3 extends over 14 amino acids. Per the germline V gene, CDR1 is MNHEY and CDR2 is SMNVEV (reference sequence). CDR3 sequence reads: CASSFTRVGETQYF. The CDR3 DNA sequence: TGTGCCAGCAGTTTCACTAGAGTTGGAGAGACCCAGTACTTC.

This clone rates as medium-sized. The rearrangement links TRBV6-2 or TRBV6-3 to TRBJ1-5; perhaps TRBD1 as D (6 bases). This CDR3 spans 13 amino acids. The V gene lost 4 bases and the J gene lost 7 bases, with 11 bases spanning the gap. Germline-derived CDR1 and CDR2 are MNHEY and SVGEGT. CDR3 residues: CASSWGPRQPQHF. Written as DNA, the CDR3 is TGTGCCAGCAGTTGGGGGCCGCGACAGCCCCAGCATTTT.

The chain links TRBV6-5 to TRBJ2-3; 9 bases match TRBD2. This CDR3 has 14 residues. Germline CDR1 and CDR2: MNHEY and SVGAGI. V dropped 6 bases and J dropped 1; count of bases not matched to a gene: 2. DNA for the CDR3: TGTGCCAGCAGAGCGGGGGGCCGCACAGATACGCAGTATTTT. It codes for CASRAGGRTDTQYF.